This passage covers 27 T cell receptor beta chains from one sample sequenced in a study of cytomegalovirus exposure and HLA in healthy donors. PCR employed 60 Vbeta and 13 Jbeta primers. TCRdb keeps only in-frame clones here, not all; method: immunoSEQ multiplex PCR. The profile shows about 200,000 clones, around 79% of them singletons. The specimen sequenced was PBMCs. Receptor source: a male donor in good health and CMV-seropositive.

The chain recombines TRBV18 with TRBJ1-1; TRBD1 might be the D (6 bases). V lost 6 bases and J 3 bases, leaving 11 bases between the germline ends. The CDR3 spans 13 residues. Germline loops: CDR1 KGHSH, CDR2 LQKENI. The chain's CDR3 is CASSRQEYTEAFF. In DNA form, the CDR3 reads TGTGCCAGCTCTCGACAGGAATACACTGAAGCTTTCTTT.

This clone has just a few counts. The CDR3 reads CASSSPGQGAFNEQFF. The CDR3 nucleotides are TGTGCCAGCAGCTCACCGGGACAGGGGGCTTTTAATGAGCAGTTCTTC. The chain links TRBV7-8 to TRBJ2-1; 12 bases align to TRBD1. Germline V lookup: CDR1 SGHVS, CDR2 FQNEAQ. The CDR3 is 16 amino acids. V lost 4 bases to trimming and J lost 7 bases; unmatched junction nucleotides: 8.

The chain employs TRBV5-1 and TRBJ1-4, with 8 bases lining up with TRBD1. Trimming took 5 bases from V and 4 from J; bases not matched to a gene: 4. This CDR3 has 14 residues. Germline V gene data show CDR1 as SGHRS and CDR2 as YFSETQ. CDR3 DNA: TGCGCCAGCAGAAGGGACAGGATTAATGAAAAACTGTTTTTT. It encodes CASRRDRINEKLFF.

The rearrangement joins TRBV28 to TRBJ2-5, with D tentatively TRBD1 (6 bases). The J call may not be correct, given that the DNA end is closer to TRBJ2-7. Germline V gives CDR1 MDHEN, CDR2 SYDVKM. This CDR3 has 15 residues. This CDR3 is CASSLNRAASYEQYF. The CDR3 DNA reads as TGTGCCAGCAGTTTAAACAGGGCGGCTTCCTACGAGCAGTACTTC.

In its sample, this clone was seen once. The V and J genes are TRBV18 and TRBJ2-6; 7 bases map to TRBD1. V gave up 4 bases and J gave up 0 bases; unmatched junction bases: 3. Per germline, CDR1 KGHSH and CDR2 LQKENI. CDR3 size: 16 residues. The CDR3 bases are TGTGCCAGCTCACTTACAGGGGCCTCTGGGGCCAACGTCCTGACTTTC. Its protein is CASSLTGASGANVLTF.

A few counts support this clone. This chain links TRBV10-3 with TRBJ2-7; weak D call: TRBD1 (6 bases). The CDR3 extends over 13 amino acids. CDR1 and CDR2 from the germline V gene are ENHRY and SYGVKD. V lost 3 bases to trimming and J lost 4 bases, with 10 bases between them. The CDR3 loop reads CAISEQGKYEQYF. The DNA of the CDR3 is TGTGCCATCAGTGAACAGGGTAAATACGAGCAGTACTTC.

The CDR3 is CASRHQGSTDTQYF. In nucleotides, the CDR3 is TGTGCCAGCCGTCACCAGGGAAGCACAGATACGCAGTATTTT. V and J are TRBV6-5 and TRBJ2-3; D perhaps matches TRBD1 (5 bases). This CDR3 is 14 amino acids long. Germline V lookup: CDR1 MNHEY, CDR2 SVGAGI. V shed 8 bases and J shed 0 bases, with 12 bases lying between them.

This chain connects TRBV6-5 to TRBJ2-4; TRBD2 matches 9 bases. V was clipped by 2 bases and J by 7 bases; unmatched bases: 3. This CDR3 comprises 14 residues. Germline-derived CDR1 and CDR2 are MNHEY and SVGAGI. The chain's CDR3 is CASSYAGGQNIQYF. The CDR3 DNA follows: TGTGCCAGCAGTTACGCGGGGGGGCAGAACATTCAGTACTTC.

A single count supports this clone. At one boundary the junction diverges from the germline segment, which might be a read error. The same CDR3 arises from other DNA sequences in this sample as well. This chain joins TRBV10-3 and TRBJ2-7, with 7 bases fitting TRBD2. Germline lookup yields CDR1 ENHRY and CDR2 SYGVKD. CDR3 length equals 14 residues. The CDR3 loop reads CAVTSSGPTYEQYF. The DNA for the CDR3 is TGTGCCGTAACCTCTAGCGGTCCCACCTATGAGCAGTACTTC.

Notes on this clone: Within the sample, other DNA sequences also encode this same CDR3. The gene calls are TRBV2 and TRBJ1-2, with 8 bases fitting TRBD1. Trimming cost V 8 bases and J 9 bases; bases outside gene matches: 8. Germline lookup yields CDR1 SNHLY and CDR2 FYNNEI. This CDR3 has 12 amino acids. CDR3 nucleotides: TGTGCCAGCCCGGGACAGGCGAGGAGCTACACCTTC. As protein: CASPGQARSYTF.

The V gene is TRBV5-1, the J gene TRBJ2-5; D is possibly TRBD2 (6 bases). The CDR3 covers 16 residues. Trimming removed 0 bases from V and 4 bases from J, with 16 bases in between. CDR1 is SGHRS, CDR2 YFSETQ, per germline. The CDR3 nucleotides are TGCGCCAGCAGCTTGGTTGGAGGGCAGCAAGGAGAGACCCAGTACTTC. Its translation: CASSLVGGQQGETQYF. The full variable domain, in which reference TRBV5-1 and TRBJ2-5 provide the parts outside the CDR3, is KAGVTQTPRYLIKTRGQQVTLSCSPISGHRSVSWYQQTPGQGLQFLFEYFSETQRNKGNFPGRFSGRQFSNSRSEMNVSTLELGDSALYLCASSLVGGQQGETQYFGPGTRLLVL.

This clone was recorded once. This chain links TRBV6-1 with TRBJ2-1; a possible D gene is TRBD2 (5 bases). The germline V gene encodes CDR1 MNHNS and CDR2 SASEGT. This CDR3 is built from 14 residues. V lost 7 bases to trimming and J lost 2 bases, with 12 bases between them. The CDR3: CASNPAVTYNEQFF. The CDR3, as DNA: TGTGCCAGCAACCCAGCGGTGACCTACAATGAGCAGTTCTTC.

For this clone: This sample includes further DNA sequences coding for the same CDR3. This chain uses TRBV9 with TRBJ1-2; D call uncertain. V was clipped by 0 bases and J by 4 bases, with 7 bases between them. Germline values: CDR1 SGDLS, CDR2 YYNGEE. The CDR3 contains 13 residues. CDR3 sequence (DNA): TGTGCCAGCAGCGTAGGGCGCGGCTATGGCTACACCTTC. Amino acids: CASSVGRGYGYTF.

The rearrangement joins TRBV19 to TRBJ2-2, with no clear D. The CDR3 has 14 residues. Germline V gene data show CDR1 as LNHDA and CDR2 as SQIVND (reference sequence). V was shortened by 5 bases and J by 1 base, with 8 bases between the two germline ends. This CDR3 reads CASSPVGNTGELFF. The CDR3, as DNA: TGTGCCAGTAGTCCCGTCGGGAACACCGGGGAGCTGTTTTTT.

V gene TRBV7-9 combines with J gene TRBJ2-3; the match to TRBD2 covers 9 bases. CDR1 and CDR2 (germline): SEHNR, FQNEAQ (reference sequence). The CDR3 length is 16 residues. V lost 5 bases to trimming and J lost 3 bases; unmatched junction nucleotides: 9. CDR3 bases: TGTGCCAGCAGCCGACAGGCGGGGGGGCCAACAGATACGCAGTATTTT. It translates to CASSRQAGGPTDTQYF.

The chain recombines TRBV4-1 with TRBJ2-7; 12 bases match TRBD2. After removal of 5 bases from V and 7 bases from J, the junction contained 3 bases not matched to a gene. The CDR3 is 13 residues long. Germline assignment: CDR1 MGHRA and CDR2 YSYEKL. The CDR3 DNA sequence: TGCGCCAGCAGCTCTAGCGGGGGGGCTGAGCAGTACTTC. Protein product: CASSSSGGAEQYF.

V gene TRBV7-2 combines with J gene TRBJ1-5; D gene unclear. Germline values: CDR1 SGHTA, CDR2 FQGNSA. The CDR3 length is 15 residues. V was trimmed by 1 base and J by 1 base, leaving 8 bases between them. CDR3 protein: CASSLVAVSNQPQHF. The CDR3 region has the DNA TGTGCCAGCAGCTTAGTGGCAGTGAGCAATCAGCCCCAGCATTTT.

The sample holds one count of this clone. V and J are TRBV28 and TRBJ1-2; D uncertain. CDR1 is MDHEN and CDR2 is SYDVKM in the germline V gene. Trimming left V 6 bases short and J 1 base short, with 18 bases between. The CDR3 runs to 16 residues. The CDR3 loop is CASSPPDSLINYGYTF. As DNA, the CDR3 is TGTGCCAGCAGCCCGCCGGACTCCCTAATTAACTATGGCTACACCTTC.

The chain is built from TRBV27 and TRBJ2-3, with TRBD2 matching over 10 bases. V lost 8 bases, J lost 5 bases, and 13 bases stayed unmatched. The CDR3 has 16 residues. Germline lookup yields CDR1 MNHEY and CDR2 SMNVEV (reference sequence). This CDR3 reads CASRALAGVEVDTQYF. The CDR3 bases are TGTGCCAGCCGGGCCCTAGCGGGAGTAGAAGTAGATACGCAGTATTTT.

This clone was counted between two and nine times. The genes are TRBV7-6 and TRBJ1-4; D is unclear. Trimming removed 1 base from V and 8 bases from J, with 11 bases in between. The CDR3 contains 14 residues. CDR1 and CDR2 from the germline V gene are SGHVS and FNYEAQ. Here the CDR3 reads CASSLGGSVEKLFF. The CDR3 nucleotides read TGTGCCAGCAGCTTAGGAGGTTCGGTGGAAAAACTGTTTTTT.

Regarding this clone: One end of the junction does not line up with germline, which may come from a read error. The rearrangement uses TRBV7-2 and TRBJ1-6; 8 positions match TRBD1. The germline V gene has CDR1 SGHTA and CDR2 FQGNSA. The CDR3 consists of 16 residues. The CDR3 region has the DNA TGTGCCAGCAGCTTAGGTGGTACAGGGGGGAGCTCACCCATCCACTTT. It is translated as CASSLGGTGGSSPIHF.

The CDR3 protein is CASRVDSSGNTIYF. DNA for the CDR3: TGTGCCAGCAGGGTAGACAGTTCTGGAAACACCATATATTTT. The V call is TRBV2, the J call TRBJ1-3, with a tentative D call TRBD1 (5 bases). Germline CDR1 and CDR2: SNHLY and FYNNEI. With 6 bases removed from V and 1 base from J, the gap between germline ends came to 10 bases. The CDR3 has 14 amino acids.

This rearrangement joins TRBV7-3 to TRBJ1-2; no firm D call. V was cut by 3 bases and J by 8 bases, with 13 bases left in between. The CDR3 consists of 13 residues. Per germline, CDR1 SGHTA and CDR2 FQGTGA. CDR3 nucleotides: TGTGCCAGCAGCTTGAACGGTGTAGAGGGCTACACCTTC. It yields the protein CASSLNGVEGYTF.

This chain uses TRBV6-6 with TRBJ2-7; no clear D gene. CDR3 length: 11 residues. The V and J ends lost 5 bases and 4 bases respectively, with 6 bases between them. Germline loops: CDR1 MNHNY, CDR2 SVGAGI (reference sequence). CDR3 nucleotide sequence: TGTGCCAGCAGTGAGAAATACGAGCAGTACTTC. This codes for CASSEKYEQYF.

J is TRBJ2-4 and V is TRBV29-1, with 8 bases identical to TRBD1. The CDR3 runs to 17 residues. The trim removed 6 bases at V and 0 bases at J, leaving 13 bases unmatched. The germline gives CDR1 SQVTM, CDR2 ANQGSEA. The CDR3 protein is CSVGARQGRLAKNIQYF. The CDR3 bases are TGCAGCGTAGGGGCCAGACAGGGGCGGTTAGCCAAAAACATTCAGTACTTC.

The V gene is TRBV27, the J gene TRBJ2-7, with 11 bases fitting TRBD2. The ends lost 4 bases at V and 7 bases at J; junction bases unmatched: 6. CDR3 length: 14 residues. CDR1 and CDR2 from the germline V gene are MNHEY and SMNVEV (reference sequence). The CDR3 sequence is CASSYSGGAGEQYF. The CDR3 DNA follows: TGTGCCAGCAGTTATAGCGGGGGGGCTGGTGAGCAGTACTTC.

J is TRBJ1-5 and V is TRBV21-1; the table's D call, TRBD1, was not checked against the DNA. TRBV21-1 is labeled a pseudogene. This CDR3 is 20 amino acids long. The CDR3 region is CASSKGRRDRVCEGNQPQHF. The DNA for the CDR3 is TGTGCCAGCAGCAAAGGGCGCCGGGACAGGGTATGCGAGGGCAATCAGCCCCAGCATTTT.